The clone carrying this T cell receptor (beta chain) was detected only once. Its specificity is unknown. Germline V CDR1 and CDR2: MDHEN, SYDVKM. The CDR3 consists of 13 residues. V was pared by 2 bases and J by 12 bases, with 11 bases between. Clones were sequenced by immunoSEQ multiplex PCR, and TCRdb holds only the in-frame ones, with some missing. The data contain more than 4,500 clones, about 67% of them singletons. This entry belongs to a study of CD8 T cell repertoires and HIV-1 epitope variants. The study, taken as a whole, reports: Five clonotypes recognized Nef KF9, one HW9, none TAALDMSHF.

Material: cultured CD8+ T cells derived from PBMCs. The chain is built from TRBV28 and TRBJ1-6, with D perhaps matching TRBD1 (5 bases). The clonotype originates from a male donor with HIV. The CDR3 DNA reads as TGTGCCAGCAGTTTAAAAAGCGGGGGACCCCTCCACTTT. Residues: CASSLKSGGPLHF. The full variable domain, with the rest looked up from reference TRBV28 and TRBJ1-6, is DVKVTQSSRYLVKRTGEKVFLECVQDMDHENMFWYRQDPGLGLRLIYFSYDVKMKEKGDIPEGYSVSREKKERFSLILESASTNQTSMYLCASSLKSGGPLHFGNGTRLTVT.